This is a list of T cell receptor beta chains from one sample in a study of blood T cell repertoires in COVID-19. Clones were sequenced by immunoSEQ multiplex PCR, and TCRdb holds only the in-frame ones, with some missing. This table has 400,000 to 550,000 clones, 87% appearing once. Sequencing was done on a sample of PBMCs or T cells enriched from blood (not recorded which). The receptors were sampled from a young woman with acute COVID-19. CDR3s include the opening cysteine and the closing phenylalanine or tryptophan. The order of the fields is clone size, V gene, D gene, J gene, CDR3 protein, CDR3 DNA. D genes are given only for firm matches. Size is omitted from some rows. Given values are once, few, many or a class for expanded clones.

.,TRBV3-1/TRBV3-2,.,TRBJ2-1,CASSQDIIAYNEQFF,TGTGCCAGCAGCCAAGATATTATCGCCTACAATGAGCAGTTCTTC
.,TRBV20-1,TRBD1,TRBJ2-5,CSAYRGETQYF,TGCAGTGCCTACAGGGGTGAGACCCAGTACTTC
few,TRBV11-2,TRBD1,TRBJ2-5,CASSLSSGGSETQYF,TGTGCCAGCAGCTTATCTTCAGGGGGTTCGGAGACCCAGTACTTC
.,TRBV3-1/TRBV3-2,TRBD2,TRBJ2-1,CASSQDQGGPSGSNEFF,TGTGCCAGCAGCCAAGACCAGGGCGGGCCTAGCGGGAGTAACGAGTTCTTC
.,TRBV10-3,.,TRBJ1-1,CAISEGRPMNTEAFF,TGTGCCATCAGTGAGGGGAGGCCCATGAACACTGAAGCTTTCTTT
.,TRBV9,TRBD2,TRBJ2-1,CASSPRYRGSEDEQFF,TGTGCCAGCAGCCCCAGATATCGCGGGAGCGAGGATGAGCAGTTCTTC
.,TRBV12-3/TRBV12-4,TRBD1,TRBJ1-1,CASSQGVYTEAFF,TGTGCCAGCAGTCAGGGGGTTTATACTGAAGCTTTCTTT
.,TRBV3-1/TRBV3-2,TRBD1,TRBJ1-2,CASSRLSGQGRDGYTF,TGTGCCAGCAGCCGTCTTTCGGGACAGGGACGGGATGGCTACACCTTC
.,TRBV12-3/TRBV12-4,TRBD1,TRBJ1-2,CASSDRDYGYTF,TGTGCCAGCAGTGACAGGGACTATGGCTACACCTTC
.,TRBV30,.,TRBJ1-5,CAWSAGDQPQHF,TGTGCCTGGAGTGCAGGGGATCAGCCCCAGCATTTT
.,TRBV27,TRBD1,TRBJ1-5,CASSPGQGERQPQHF,TGTGCCAGCAGCCCGGGACAGGGTGAGAGGCAGCCCCAGCATTTT
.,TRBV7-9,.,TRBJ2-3,CASSSNRVISTDTQYF,TGTGCCAGCAGCTCGAACAGGGTCATCAGCACAGATACGCAGTATTTT
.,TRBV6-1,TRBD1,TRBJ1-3,CASSEKQGGSENTIYF,TGTGCCAGCAGTGAGAAACAGGGGGGTTCGGAGAACACCATATATTTT
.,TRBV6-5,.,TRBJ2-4,CASSYSLGAAKNIQYF,TGTGCCAGCAGTTACTCCTTAGGGGCAGCCAAAAACATTCAGTACTTC
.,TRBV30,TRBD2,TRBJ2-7,CAWMGGSGRTEQYF,TGTGCCTGGATGGGGGGTAGCGGGAGAACCGAGCAGTACTTC
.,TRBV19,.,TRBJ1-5,CASSLSRGLGEPQHF,TGTGCCAGTAGTCTTAGCAGGGGCCTCGGGGAGCCCCAGCATTTT
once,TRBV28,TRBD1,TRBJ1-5,CASSTVTGVPHSNQPQHF,TGTGCCAGCAGCACCGTTACAGGGGTTCCTCATAGCAATCAGCCCCAGCATTTT
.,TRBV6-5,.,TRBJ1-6,CASSYSGGRNSPLHF,TGTGCCAGCAGTTACTCGGGGGGAAGGAATTCACCCCTCCACTTT